These 22 T cell receptor beta chains were all obtained from the same sample, sequenced in a study of response to subunit inactivated influenza vaccine. Using its own MiXCR run on the RT-PCR reads, TCRdb lists one record per CDR3 protein. The table lists 590,000 or so distinct CDR3 sequences, around 15% of them singletons. Sequenced here: PBMCs from blood, sampled approximately 15 days before vaccination. The receptors stem from a man aged 50 or older who received an inactivated influenza vaccine.

The chain uses TRBV29-1 and TRBJ2-5, with D possibly matching TRBD2 (6 bases). The germline V gene encodes CDR1 SQVTM and CDR2 ANQGSEA. The CDR3 consists of 13 residues. Trimming stripped 7 bases from V and 2 bases from J, with 14 bases between. CDR3 DNA: TGCAGCGCATCCCGACTAGAGCAAGAGACCCAGTACTTC. Translated, it gives CSASRLEQETQYF.

At least ten counts were recorded for this clonotype. This chain links TRBV20-1 with TRBJ1-1, with no clear D. With 2 bases removed from V and 2 bases from J, the gap between germline ends came to 9 bases. CDR3 length: 13 residues. Germline CDR1 and CDR2: DFQATT and SNEGSKA (reference sequence). The CDR3 loop reads CSARRQSNTEAFF. The CDR3 coding sequence is TGCAGTGCTAGAAGGCAGTCTAACACTGAAGCTTTCTTT.

The chain carries TRBV20-1 and TRBJ2-4, with 7 bases aligning to TRBD1. The CDR3 runs to 14 residues. The V and J ends lost 6 bases and 7 bases, in that order; junction bases with no gene match: 12. Germline V gene lookup returns CDR1 DFQATT and CDR2 SNEGSKA (reference sequence). The CDR3 nucleotides are TGCAGTGCCCCCAGGGGGACCCAGAACAACATTCAGTACTTC. Protein: CSAPRGTQNNIQYF.

The chain carries TRBV5-4 and TRBJ2-5; 9 bases align to TRBD2. Trimming took 4 bases from V and 1 from J; bases not matched to a gene: 14. CDR1 is SGHNT and CDR2 is YYREEE in the germline V gene (reference sequence). The CDR3 is made up of 18 amino acids. CDR3 protein: CASSLWRLAGSSQETQYF. Here the CDR3 DNA reads TGTGCCAGCAGCCTCTGGCGCCTAGCGGGAAGTAGCCAAGAGACCCAGTACTTC.

V gene TRBV15 combines with J gene TRBJ2-5; 7 bases match TRBD2. From germline, CDR1 is LNHNV and CDR2 YYDKDF (reference sequence). This CDR3 spans 15 amino acids. The junction had 9 bases not matched to a gene; V was cut back by 5 bases and J by 3 bases. The CDR3 protein is CATSGRDVKEETQYF. The CDR3 nucleotides are TGTGCCACCAGCGGGAGGGACGTCAAGGAAGAGACCCAGTACTTC.

The genes are TRBV12-3 or TRBV12-4 and TRBJ1-5; 9 bases are shared with TRBD1. Trimming removed 5 bases from V and 6 bases from J; junction bases left unmatched: 5. The CDR3 loop spans 14 amino acids. This chain's CDR3 is CASSVDRGGQPQHF. The CDR3 DNA reads TGTGCCAGCAGTGTCGACAGGGGGGGTCAGCCCCAGCATTTT.

Ten or more counts support this clonotype. This chain links TRBV7-8 with TRBJ2-7; D is unclear. Trimming took 4 bases from V and 2 from J, leaving 6 bases between them. The V gene's germline CDR1 is SGHVS and CDR2 FQNEAQ. The CDR3 has 12 amino acids. CDR3 DNA: TGTGCCAGCAGCTCAGACACCTACGAGCAGTACTTC. It yields the protein CASSSDTYEQYF.

V and J are TRBV4-3 and TRBJ2-7; 10 nucleotides line up with TRBD2. The V gene's germline CDR1 is LGHNA and CDR2 YSLEER. This CDR3 spans 19 amino acids. V trimming: 2 bases; J trimming: 2 bases; junction bases outside the gene matches: 15. CDR3: CASSQLGPGDSGGTYEQYF. As DNA, the CDR3 is TGCGCCAGCAGCCAATTGGGGCCCGGGGATAGCGGGGGGACCTACGAGCAGTACTTC.

This clonotype turned up a few times. V and J are TRBV5-1 and TRBJ2-2; D ambiguous. CDR1 SGHRS and CDR2 YFSETQ come from the germline V gene. The CDR3 is 15 residues long. The V end lost 0 bases, the J end lost 6 bases, and 12 bases lay between the germline ends. CDR3 amino acids: CASSLGRSASGELFF. CDR3 in DNA: TGCGCCAGCAGCTTGGGGCGCAGCGCCTCCGGGGAGCTGTTTTTT.

This clonotype was detected many times. V is TRBV12-3 or TRBV12-4 and J is TRBJ2-5; 7 bases match TRBD2. The J segment lost 4 bases and the V segment lost 6 bases, leaving 14 bases of the junction unmatched. There are 16 residues in the CDR3. CDR3 amino acids: CASSPSIGGGGETQYF. The CDR3 region has the DNA TGTGCCAGCAGCCCATCAATTGGGGGGGGAGGAGAGACCCAGTACTTC.

This clonotype has only a few counts. The chain combines TRBV7-9 with TRBJ2-3, with TRBD1 matching 7 bases. V lost 0 bases to trimming and J lost 0 bases; unmatched junction nucleotides: 3. CDR3 size: 16 residues. Germline V CDR1 and CDR2: SEHNR, FQNEAQ (reference sequence). In nucleotides, the CDR3 is TGTGCCAGCAGCTTAGCGGGACAGCTAAGCACAGATACGCAGTATTTT. It yields the protein CASSLAGQLSTDTQYF.

This chain joins TRBV4-2 and TRBJ1-3; D is ambiguous. Between the trimmed V and J ends, which lost 0 bases and 1 base, there was a span of 7 bases. The V gene's germline CDR1 is LGHNA and CDR2 YNFKEQ. The CDR3 sequence is 15 residues long. The CDR3 sequence is CASSQDVGSGNTIYF. The CDR3 nucleotides read TGTGCCAGCAGCCAAGATGTAGGGTCTGGAAACACCATATATTTT.

In its sample, this clonotype was seen many times. The chain links TRBV5-1 to TRBJ2-1, with D possibly being TRBD1 or TRBD2 (5 bases each). CDR1 is SGHRS and CDR2 is YFSETQ in the germline V gene. The CDR3 runs to 13 residues. Trimming cost V 3 bases and J 8 bases, with 12 bases left between them. The CDR3 here is CASSYRDVDEQFF. CDR3 sequence (DNA): TGCGCCAGCAGCTACCGGGACGTCGATGAGCAGTTCTTC.

V usage is TRBV12-5 and J usage is TRBJ1-5; D is ambiguous. The CDR3 is 12 amino acids. The V end lost 0 bases, the J end lost 7 bases, and 4 bases lay between the germline ends. Germline-derived CDR1 and CDR2 are LGHNT and FRNRAP. The CDR3 DNA sequence: TGTGCTAGTGGTTTGGTTGGGCAGCCCCAGCATTTT. Translating gives CASGLVGQPQHF.

This clonotype was seen at least ten times. The chain couples TRBV15 to TRBJ2-1; D is uncertain. V was pared by 1 base and J by 5 bases, with 9 bases between. Germline values: CDR1 LNHNV, CDR2 YYDKDF (reference sequence). This CDR3 region has 14 residues. The CDR3 DNA reads TGTGCCACCAGCAGAGCTTACAGAGACAATGAGCAGTTCTTC. Its protein is CATSRAYRDNEQFF.

This clonotype was recorded many times. This chain connects TRBV5-1 to TRBJ2-7, with D maybe TRBD2 (5 bases). The germline CDR1 and CDR2 sequences are SGHRS and YFSETQ. The V end lost 4 bases, the J end lost 9 bases, and 23 bases lay between the germline ends. The CDR3 length is 15 residues. The CDR3: CASSPDRGSSGGQYF. The CDR3 nucleotides are TGCGCCAGCAGCCCGGACCGGGGATCTTCGGGCGGGCAGTACTTC.

This clonotype occurred many times. The V call is TRBV7-3, the J call TRBJ2-1; 7 bases match TRBD2. The germline CDR1 and CDR2 sequences are SGHTA and FQGTGA. This CDR3 has 15 residues. The V segment lost 3 bases and the J segment 3 bases; nucleotides outside the gene matches: 5. CDR3 region: CASSFASGGYNEQFF. CDR3 DNA: TGTGCCAGCAGCTTTGCTAGCGGAGGCTACAATGAGCAGTTCTTC. Combining the CDR3 with reference TRBV7-3 and TRBJ2-1 gives the whole variable domain GAGVSQTPSNKVTEKGKYVELRCDPISGHTALYWYRQSLGQGPEFLIYFQGTGAADDSGLPNDRFFAVRPEGSVSTLKIQRTERGDSAVYLCASSFASGGYNEQFFGPGTRLTVL.

Only a few counts were recorded for this clonotype. The chain is built from TRBV2 and TRBJ2-3, with TRBD2 matching 13 bases. Unmatched junction bases numbered 4, after V lost 3 bases and J lost 10 bases. The CDR3 covers 14 residues. Germline values: CDR1 SNHLY, CDR2 FYNNEI. The CDR3 here is CASSEGLAGSSQYF. DNA for the CDR3: TGTGCCAGCAGTGAGGGACTAGCGGGATCTTCGCAGTATTTT.

V gene TRBV15 combines with J gene TRBJ1-4; D may be TRBD1 (5 bases). Germline-derived CDR1 and CDR2 are LNHNV and YYDKDF (reference sequence). Trimming took 4 bases from V and 8 from J, leaving 20 bases between them. This CDR3 is 16 amino acids long. The CDR3 loop reads CATSITNGATGEKLFF. The CDR3 DNA is TGTGCCACCAGCATCACCAATGGGGCTACGGGGGAAAAACTGTTTTTT.

The table lists this clonotype with a few counts. The chain is built from TRBV20-1 and TRBJ2-7; TRBD1 matches 8 bases. Unmatched junction bases numbered 6, after V lost 3 bases and J lost 5 bases. The CDR3 contains 13 residues. Germline V gene sequence: CDR1 DFQATT, CDR2 SNEGSKA (reference sequence). CDR3 sequence reads: CSARKDRVHEQYF. In DNA, the CDR3 is TGCAGTGCTAGGAAGGACAGGGTCCACGAGCAGTACTTC.

This chain uses TRBV19 with TRBJ2-2, with no clear D. This CDR3 has 13 amino acids. Trimming took off 3 bases at V and 5 bases at J, with 7 bases between the two ends. The germline V gene has CDR1 LNHDA and CDR2 SQIVND (reference sequence). The CDR3, as DNA: TGTGCCAGTAGTATCCCAGGTACCGGGGAGCTGTTTTTT. Its translation: CASSIPGTGELFF.

V is TRBV25-1 and J is TRBJ2-2; the match to TRBD2 covers 7 bases. V was clipped by 2 bases and J by 6 bases; unmatched bases: 9. The CDR3 has 16 amino acids. Germline loops: CDR1 MGHDK, CDR2 SYGVNS. CDR3 in amino acids: CASSEHAGVYSGELFF. CDR3 nucleotide sequence: TGTGCCAGCAGTGAACATGCGGGGGTTTATTCCGGGGAGCTGTTTTTT.